These T cell receptor beta chains were read from a single sample in a study of cytomegalovirus exposure and HLA in healthy donors. Assay used: immunoSEQ multiplex PCR; TCRdb lists only in-frame clones, some missing. The sample table sets out 200,000 to 250,000 clones. Material for sequencing was PBMCs. The receptor source for this set is a woman younger than 45 in good health and CMV-seropositive. Each CDR3 is given with its conserved first and last residue. A D gene is named only where the DNA matches it firmly.

CDR3aa: CASSERTGDHGYTF
CDR3nt: TGTGCCAGCAGTGAAAGGACAGGGGATCATGGCTACACCTTC
v_gene: TRBV6-1
j_gene: TRBJ1-2
d_gene: TRBD1

CDR3aa: CASSLLQGGYGYTF
CDR3nt: TGTGCCAGCAGCTTACTCCAGGGAGGCTATGGCTACACCTTC
v_gene: TRBV7-9
j_gene: TRBJ1-2
d_gene: .

CDR3aa: CASSPDGQGRKKLFF
CDR3nt: TGTGCCAGCAGCCCGGATGGACAGGGGAGGAAAAAACTGTTTTTT
v_gene: TRBV11-2
j_gene: TRBJ1-4
d_gene: TRBD1

CDR3aa: CASSLLAGSLIHEQFF
CDR3nt: TGTGCCAGCTCACTATTAGCGGGGAGCCTGATTCATGAGCAGTTCTTC
v_gene: TRBV18
j_gene: TRBJ2-1
d_gene: TRBD2

CDR3aa: CASSRVDRTNTGELFF
CDR3nt: TGTGCCAGCAGCCGGGTGGACAGGACGAACACCGGGGAGCTGTTTTTT
v_gene: TRBV7-9
j_gene: TRBJ2-2
d_gene: TRBD1

CDR3aa: CASSVRTAEAFF
CDR3nt: TGTGCCAGCAGCGTTAGGACAGCAGAAGCTTTCTTT
v_gene: TRBV5-4
j_gene: TRBJ1-1
d_gene: .

CDR3aa: CASSYTGGTNYSPLHF
CDR3nt: TGTGCCAGCAGTTATACCGGTGGGACTAATTATTCACCCCTCCACTTT
v_gene: TRBV6-5
j_gene: TRBJ1-6
d_gene: .

CDR3aa: CASSLGLLWEEQFF
CDR3nt: TGTGCCAGCAGCTTGGGACTGTTATGGGAGGAGCAGTTCTTC
v_gene: TRBV7-2
j_gene: TRBJ2-1
d_gene: .

CDR3aa: CASSSRQGSYEQYF
CDR3nt: TGTGCCAGCAGCTCGAGACAGGGATCCTACGAGCAGTACTTC
v_gene: TRBV7-2
j_gene: TRBJ2-7
d_gene: TRBD1

CDR3aa: CASRGNGGPTEAFF
CDR3nt: TGTGCCAGCAGGGGAAATGGGGGCCCGACTGAAGCTTTCTTT
v_gene: TRBV27
j_gene: TRBJ1-1
d_gene: .

CDR3aa: CASSYYSEQYF
CDR3nt: TGTGCCAGCAGTTATTATTCCGAGCAGTACTTC
v_gene: TRBV6-5
j_gene: TRBJ2-7
d_gene: .

CDR3aa: CASRSQLAGPQFF
CDR3nt: TGTGCCAGCAGATCTCAACTAGCGGGACCGCAGTTCTTC
v_gene: TRBV6-6
j_gene: TRBJ2-1
d_gene: TRBD2

CDR3aa: CASSEASGQGDEQFF
CDR3nt: TGTGCCAGCAGTGAAGCTTCCGGACAGGGCGATGAGCAGTTCTTC
v_gene: TRBV6-1
j_gene: TRBJ2-1
d_gene: TRBD1

CDR3aa: CAWSTSGSPDTQYF
CDR3nt: TGTGCCTGGAGCACTAGCGGGAGCCCAGATACGCAGTATTTT
v_gene: TRBV30
j_gene: TRBJ2-3
d_gene: TRBD2